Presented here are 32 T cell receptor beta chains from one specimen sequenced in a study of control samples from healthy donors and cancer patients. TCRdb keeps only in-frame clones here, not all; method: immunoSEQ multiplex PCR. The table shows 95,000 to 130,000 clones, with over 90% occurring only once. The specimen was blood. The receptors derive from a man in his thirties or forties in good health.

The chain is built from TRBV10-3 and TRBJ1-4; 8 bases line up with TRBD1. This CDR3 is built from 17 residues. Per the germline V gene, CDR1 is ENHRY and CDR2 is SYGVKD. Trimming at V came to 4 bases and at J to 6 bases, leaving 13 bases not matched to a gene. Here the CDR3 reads CAISARQGPASDEKLFF. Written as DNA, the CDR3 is TGTGCCATCAGTGCACGACAGGGGCCCGCAAGCGATGAAAAACTGTTTTTT.

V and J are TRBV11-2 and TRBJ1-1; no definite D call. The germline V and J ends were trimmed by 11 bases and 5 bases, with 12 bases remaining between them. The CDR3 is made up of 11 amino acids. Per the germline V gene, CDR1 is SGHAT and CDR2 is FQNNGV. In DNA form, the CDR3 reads TGTGCCCTCAGAAAGGGTACTGAAGCTTTCTTT. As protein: CALRKGTEAFF. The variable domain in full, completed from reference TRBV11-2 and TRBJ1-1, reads EAGVAQSPRYKIIEKRQSVAFWCNPISGHATLYWYQQILGQGPKLLIQFQNNGVVDDSQLPKDRFSAERLKGVDSTLKIQPAKLEDSAVYLCALRKGTEAFFGQGTRLTVV.

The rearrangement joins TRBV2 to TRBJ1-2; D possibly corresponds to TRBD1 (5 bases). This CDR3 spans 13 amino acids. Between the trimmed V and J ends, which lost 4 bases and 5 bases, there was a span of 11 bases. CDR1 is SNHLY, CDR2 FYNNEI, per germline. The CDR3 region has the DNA TGTGCCAGCAGTGGGGGCAGGCCATATGGCTACACCTTC. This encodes CASSGGRPYGYTF.

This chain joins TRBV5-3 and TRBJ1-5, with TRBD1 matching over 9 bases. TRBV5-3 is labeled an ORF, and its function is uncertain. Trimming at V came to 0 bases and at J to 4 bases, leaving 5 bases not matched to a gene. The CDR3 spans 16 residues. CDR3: CARSLGGQGVNQPQHF. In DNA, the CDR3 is TGTGCCAGAAGCTTGGGGGGACAGGGAGTGAATCAGCCCCAGCATTTT.

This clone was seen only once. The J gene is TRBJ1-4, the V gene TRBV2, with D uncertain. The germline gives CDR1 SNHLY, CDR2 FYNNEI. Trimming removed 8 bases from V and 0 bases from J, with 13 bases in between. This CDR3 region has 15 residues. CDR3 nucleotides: TGTGCCAGCCAAGGCAGGTTCGCAACTAATGAAAAACTGTTTTTT. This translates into CASQGRFATNEKLFF.

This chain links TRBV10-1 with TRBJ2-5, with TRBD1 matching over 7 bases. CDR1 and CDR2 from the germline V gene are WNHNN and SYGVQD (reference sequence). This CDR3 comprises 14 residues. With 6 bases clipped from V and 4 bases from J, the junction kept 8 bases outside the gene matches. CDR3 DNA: TGCGCCAGCAGCGGGACAGTAAGAGCAGAGACCCAGTACTTC. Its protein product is CASSGTVRAETQYF.

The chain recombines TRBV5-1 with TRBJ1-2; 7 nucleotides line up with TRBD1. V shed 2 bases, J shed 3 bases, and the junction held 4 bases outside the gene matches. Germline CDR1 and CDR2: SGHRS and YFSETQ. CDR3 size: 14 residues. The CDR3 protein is CASSFRQGDYGYTF. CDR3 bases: TGCGCCAGCAGCTTTAGGCAGGGGGACTATGGCTACACCTTC.

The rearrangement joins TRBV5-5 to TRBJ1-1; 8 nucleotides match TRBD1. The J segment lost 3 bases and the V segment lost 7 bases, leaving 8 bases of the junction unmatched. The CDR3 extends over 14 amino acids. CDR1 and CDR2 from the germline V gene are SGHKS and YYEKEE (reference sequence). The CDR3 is CASAPTGVDTEAFF. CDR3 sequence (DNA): TGTGCCAGCGCCCCGACAGGGGTGGACACTGAAGCTTTCTTT.

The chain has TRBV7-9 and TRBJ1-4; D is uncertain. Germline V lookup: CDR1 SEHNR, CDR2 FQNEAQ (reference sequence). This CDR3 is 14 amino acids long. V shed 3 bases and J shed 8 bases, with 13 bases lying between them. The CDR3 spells CASSFLKPSEKLFF. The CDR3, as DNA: TGTGCCAGCAGCTTCCTTAAACCCTCAGAAAAACTGTTTTTT.

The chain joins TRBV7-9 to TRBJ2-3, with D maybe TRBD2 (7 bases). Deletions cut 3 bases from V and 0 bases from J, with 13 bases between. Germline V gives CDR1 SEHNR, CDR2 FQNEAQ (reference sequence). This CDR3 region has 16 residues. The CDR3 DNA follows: TGTGCCAGCAGCTTCAACGGGGGGACAAGCACAGATACGCAGTATTTT. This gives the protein CASSFNGGTSTDTQYF.

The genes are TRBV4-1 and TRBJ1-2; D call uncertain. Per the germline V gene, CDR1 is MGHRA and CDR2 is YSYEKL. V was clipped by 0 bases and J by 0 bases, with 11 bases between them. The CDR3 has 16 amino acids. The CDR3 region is CASSQDTWSANYGYTF. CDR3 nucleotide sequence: TGCGCCAGCAGCCAAGATACTTGGTCAGCTAACTATGGCTACACCTTC.

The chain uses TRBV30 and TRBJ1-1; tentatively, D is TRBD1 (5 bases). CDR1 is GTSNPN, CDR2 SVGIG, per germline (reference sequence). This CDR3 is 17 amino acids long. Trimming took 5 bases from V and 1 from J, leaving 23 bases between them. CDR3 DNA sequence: TGTGCCTGGGCAGTTATGGGGGGGACCGGGAGGAACACTGAAGCTTTCTTT. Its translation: CAWAVMGGTGRNTEAFF.

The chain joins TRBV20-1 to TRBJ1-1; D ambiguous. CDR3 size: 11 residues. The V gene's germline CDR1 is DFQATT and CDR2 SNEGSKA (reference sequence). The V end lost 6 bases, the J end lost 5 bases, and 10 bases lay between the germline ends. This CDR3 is CSAPRETEAFF. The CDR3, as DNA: TGCAGTGCCCCTAGGGAGACTGAAGCTTTCTTT.

CDR3 residues: CSASLGPYNSPLHF. Here the CDR3 DNA reads TGCAGTGCAAGTTTAGGACCCTATAATTCACCCCTCCACTTT. The rearrangement joins TRBV20-1 to TRBJ1-6, with D uncertain. The germline V gene encodes CDR1 DFQATT and CDR2 SNEGSKA (reference sequence). The CDR3 contains 14 residues. The V gene lost 6 bases and the J gene lost 2 bases, with 11 bases spanning the gap.

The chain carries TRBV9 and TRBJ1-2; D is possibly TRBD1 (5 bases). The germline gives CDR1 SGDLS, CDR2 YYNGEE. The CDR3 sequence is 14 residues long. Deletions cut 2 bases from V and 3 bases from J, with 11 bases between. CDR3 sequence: CASSVPRVDYGYTF. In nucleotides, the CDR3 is TGTGCCAGCAGCGTTCCCAGGGTAGACTATGGCTACACCTTC.

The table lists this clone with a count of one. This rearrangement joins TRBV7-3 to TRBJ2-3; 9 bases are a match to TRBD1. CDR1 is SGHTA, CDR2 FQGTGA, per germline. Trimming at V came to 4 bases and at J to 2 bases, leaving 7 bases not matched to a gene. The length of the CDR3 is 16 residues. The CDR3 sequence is CASSSRQGGYTDTQYF. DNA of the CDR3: TGTGCCAGCAGCTCACGACAGGGGGGGTACACAGATACGCAGTATTTT. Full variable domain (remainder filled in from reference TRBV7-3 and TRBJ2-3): GAGVSQTPSNKVTEKGKYVELRCDPISGHTALYWYRQSLGQGPEFLIYFQGTGAADDSGLPNDRFFAVRPEGSVSTLKIQRTERGDSAVYLCASSSRQGGYTDTQYFGPGTRLTVL.

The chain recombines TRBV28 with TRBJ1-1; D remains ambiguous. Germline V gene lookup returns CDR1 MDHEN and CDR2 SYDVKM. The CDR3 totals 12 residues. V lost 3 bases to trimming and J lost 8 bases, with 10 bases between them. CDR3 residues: CASSFRGLEAFF. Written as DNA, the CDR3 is TGTGCCAGCAGTTTTCGAGGGCTGGAAGCTTTCTTT. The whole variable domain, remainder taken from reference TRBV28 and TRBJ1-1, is DVKVTQSSRYLVKRTGEKVFLECVQDMDHENMFWYRQDPGLGLRLIYFSYDVKMKEKGDIPEGYSVSREKKERFSLILESASTNQTSMYLCASSFRGLEAFFGQGTRLTVV.

This CDR3 reads CASSEGRSNYGYTF. In DNA, the CDR3 is TGTGCCAGCAGTGAAGGGCGTTCTAACTATGGCTACACCTTC. The chain links TRBV6-1 to TRBJ1-2; D is undetermined. Germline CDR1 and CDR2: MNHNS and SASEGT. The germline V and J ends were trimmed by 1 base and 0 bases, with 6 bases remaining between them. The CDR3 consists of 14 residues.

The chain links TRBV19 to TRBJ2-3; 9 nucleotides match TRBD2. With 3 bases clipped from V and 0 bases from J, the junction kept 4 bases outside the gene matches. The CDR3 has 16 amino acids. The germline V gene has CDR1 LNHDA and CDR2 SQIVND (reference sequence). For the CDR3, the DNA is TGTGCCAGTAGTATTTGGCGGGGGGGAAGCACAGATACGCAGTATTTT. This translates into CASSIWRGGSTDTQYF.

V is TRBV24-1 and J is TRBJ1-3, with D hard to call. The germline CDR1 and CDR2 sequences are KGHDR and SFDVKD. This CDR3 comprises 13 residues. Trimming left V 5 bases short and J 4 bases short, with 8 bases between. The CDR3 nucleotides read TGTGCCACCAGTGCCAGTCGGGGAAACACCATATATTTT. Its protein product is CATSASRGNTIYF.

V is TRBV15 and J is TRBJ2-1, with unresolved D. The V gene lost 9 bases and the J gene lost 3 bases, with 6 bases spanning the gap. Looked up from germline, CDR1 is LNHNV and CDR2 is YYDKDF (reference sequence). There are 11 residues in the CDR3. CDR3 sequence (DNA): TGTGCCACAGGAGTCTACAATGAGCAGTTCTTC. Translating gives CATGVYNEQFF. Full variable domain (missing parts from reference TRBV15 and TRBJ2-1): DAMVIQNPRYQVTQFGKPVTLSCSQTLNHNVMYWYQQKSSQAPKLLFHYYDKDFNNEADTPDNFQSRRPNTSFCFLDIRSPGLGDTAMYLCATGVYNEQFFGPGTRLTVL.

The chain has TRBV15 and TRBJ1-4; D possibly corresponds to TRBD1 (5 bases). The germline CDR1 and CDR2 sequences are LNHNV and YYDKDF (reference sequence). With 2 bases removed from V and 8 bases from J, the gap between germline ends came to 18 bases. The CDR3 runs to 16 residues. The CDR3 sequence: CATSRPSRGRYEKLFF. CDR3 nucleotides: TGTGCCACCAGCAGACCTTCGAGGGGAAGGTACGAAAAACTGTTTTTT.

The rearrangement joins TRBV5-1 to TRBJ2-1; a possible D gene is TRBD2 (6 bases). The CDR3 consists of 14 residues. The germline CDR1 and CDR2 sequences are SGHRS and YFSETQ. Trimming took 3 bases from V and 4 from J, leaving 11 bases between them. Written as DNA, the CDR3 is TGCGCCAGCAGCTCGGGGGAGAGGTACAATGAGCAGTTCTTC. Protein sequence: CASSSGERYNEQFF.

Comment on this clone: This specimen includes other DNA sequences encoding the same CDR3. CDR3: CASSSSGGYNEQFF. The DNA for the CDR3 is TGTGCCAGCAGCTCTAGCGGGGGATACAATGAGCAGTTCTTC. The chain is built from TRBV11-2 and TRBJ2-1, with 10 positions matching TRBD2. Trimming cost V 4 bases and J 4 bases; bases outside gene matches: 1. Germline V gene sequence: CDR1 SGHAT, CDR2 FQNNGV. The CDR3 loop spans 14 amino acids.

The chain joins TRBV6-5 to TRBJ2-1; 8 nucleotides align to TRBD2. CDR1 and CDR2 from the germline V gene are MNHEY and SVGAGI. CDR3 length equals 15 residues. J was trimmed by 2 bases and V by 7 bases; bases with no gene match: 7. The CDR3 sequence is CASTTTGGAYNEQFF. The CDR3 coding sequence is TGTGCCAGCACCACTACCGGGGGGGCCTACAATGAGCAGTTCTTC.

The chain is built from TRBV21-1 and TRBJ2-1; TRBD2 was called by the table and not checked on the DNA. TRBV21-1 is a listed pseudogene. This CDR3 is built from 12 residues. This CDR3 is CASSTRNNEQFF. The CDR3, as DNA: TGTGCCAGCAGCACGAGAAACAATGAGCAGTTCTTC.

The CDR3 sequence is CASSPKANTEAFF. The CDR3 region has the DNA TGTGCCAGCAGCCCCAAGGCAAACACTGAAGCTTTCTTT. The chain links TRBV7-9 to TRBJ1-1; D remains ambiguous. Trimming took 5 bases from V and 2 from J, leaving 9 bases between them. Germline values: CDR1 SEHNR, CDR2 FQNEAQ (reference sequence). The CDR3 extends over 13 amino acids.

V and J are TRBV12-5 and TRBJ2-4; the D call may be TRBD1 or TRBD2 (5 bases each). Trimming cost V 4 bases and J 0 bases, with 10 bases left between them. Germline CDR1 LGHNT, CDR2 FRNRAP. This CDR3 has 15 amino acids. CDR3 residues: CASGSPGTAKNIQYF. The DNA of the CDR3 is TGTGCTAGTGGTTCCCCCGGGACAGCCAAAAACATTCAGTACTTC.

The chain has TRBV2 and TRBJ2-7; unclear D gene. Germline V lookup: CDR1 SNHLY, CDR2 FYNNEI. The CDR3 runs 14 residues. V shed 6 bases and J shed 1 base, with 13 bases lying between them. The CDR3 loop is CASSWRHGSYEQYV. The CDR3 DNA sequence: TGTGCCAGCAGCTGGCGACACGGATCCTACGAGCAGTACGTC.

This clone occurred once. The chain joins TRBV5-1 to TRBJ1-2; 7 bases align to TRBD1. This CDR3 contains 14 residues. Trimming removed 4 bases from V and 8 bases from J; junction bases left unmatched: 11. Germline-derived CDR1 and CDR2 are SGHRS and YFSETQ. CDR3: CASSAQDRVGGYTF. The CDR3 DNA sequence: TGCGCCAGCAGCGCCCAAGACAGGGTTGGGGGCTACACCTTC.

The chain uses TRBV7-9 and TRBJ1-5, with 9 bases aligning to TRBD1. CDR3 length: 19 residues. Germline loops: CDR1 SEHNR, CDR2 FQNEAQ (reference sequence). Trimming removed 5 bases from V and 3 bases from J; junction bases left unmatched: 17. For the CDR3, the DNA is TGTGCCAGCAGCGCACCGGACAGGGGAGGGGACGAAGCCAATCAGCCCCAGCATTTT. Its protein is CASSAPDRGGDEANQPQHF.

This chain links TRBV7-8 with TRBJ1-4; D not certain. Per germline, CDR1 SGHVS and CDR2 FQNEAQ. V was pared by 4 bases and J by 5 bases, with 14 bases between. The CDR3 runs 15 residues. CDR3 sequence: CASSYLGTLNEKLFF. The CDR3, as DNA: TGTGCCAGCAGCTATCTCGGCACCCTAAATGAAAAACTGTTTTTT. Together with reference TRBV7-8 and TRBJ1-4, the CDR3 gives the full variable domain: GAGVSQSPRYKVAKRGQDVALRCDPISGHVSLFWYQQALGQGPEFLTYFQNEAQLDKSGLPSDRFFAERPEGSVSTLKIQRTQQEDSAVYLCASSYLGTLNEKLFFGSGTQLSVL.